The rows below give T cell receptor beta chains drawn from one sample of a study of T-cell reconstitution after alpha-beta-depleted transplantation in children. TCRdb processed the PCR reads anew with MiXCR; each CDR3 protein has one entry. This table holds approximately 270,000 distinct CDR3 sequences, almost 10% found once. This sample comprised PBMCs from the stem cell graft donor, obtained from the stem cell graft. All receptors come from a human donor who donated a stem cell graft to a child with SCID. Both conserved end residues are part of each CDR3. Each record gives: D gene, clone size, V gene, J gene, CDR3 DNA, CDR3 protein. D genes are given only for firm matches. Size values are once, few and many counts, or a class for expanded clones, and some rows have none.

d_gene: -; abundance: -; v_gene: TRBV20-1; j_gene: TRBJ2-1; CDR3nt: TGCAGTGCTCAACCCGGACATGCCTACAATGAGCAGTTCTTC; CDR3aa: CSAQPGHAYNEQFF
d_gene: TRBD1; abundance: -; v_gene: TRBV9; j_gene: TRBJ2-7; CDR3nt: TGTGCCAGCAGCGTAACTGCAGGGGGCTACGAGCAGTACTTC; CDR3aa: CASSVTAGGYEQYF
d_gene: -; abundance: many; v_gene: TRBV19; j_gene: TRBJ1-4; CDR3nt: TGTGCCAGTATTCGCAGCGGAAGTGAAAAACTGTTTTTT; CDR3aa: CASIRSGSEKLFF
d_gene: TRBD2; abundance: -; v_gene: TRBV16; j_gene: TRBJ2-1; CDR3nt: TGTGCCAGCAGCCCCCTGGGGGCTAGCGGGGGCCACTACAATGAGCAGTTCTTC; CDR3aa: CASSPLGASGGHYNEQFF
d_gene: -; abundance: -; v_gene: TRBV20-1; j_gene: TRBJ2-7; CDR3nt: TGCAGTGCCCCAACCGGACAAGAGCAGTACTTC; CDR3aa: CSAPTGQEQYF
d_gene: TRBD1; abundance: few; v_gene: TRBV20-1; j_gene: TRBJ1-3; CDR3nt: TGCAGTGCTAAAGACAGGGGGCCTGGAAACACCATATATTTT; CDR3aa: CSAKDRGPGNTIYF
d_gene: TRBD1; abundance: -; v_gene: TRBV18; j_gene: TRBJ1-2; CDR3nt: TGTGCCAGCTCACTGACACAGGGGGACTATGGCTACACCTTC; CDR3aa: CASSLTQGDYGYTF
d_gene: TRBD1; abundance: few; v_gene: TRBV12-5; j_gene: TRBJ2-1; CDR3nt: TGTGCTAGTGGTTTGGTCTTTTCCGAACAGGGGAGCAATGAGCAGTTCTTC; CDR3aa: CASGLVFSEQGSNEQFF
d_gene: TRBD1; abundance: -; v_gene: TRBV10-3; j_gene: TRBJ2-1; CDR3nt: TGTGCCATCAGTGAGGGCGACAGGGCCGACAATGAGCAGTTCTTC; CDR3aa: CAISEGDRADNEQFF
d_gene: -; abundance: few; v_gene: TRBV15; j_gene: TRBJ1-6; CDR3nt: TGTGCCACCAGCAGAGGAACCGGACAGCCCCTCCACTTT; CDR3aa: CATSRGTGQPLHF
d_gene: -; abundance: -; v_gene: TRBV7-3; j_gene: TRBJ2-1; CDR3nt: TGTGCCAGCAGCTTGGGTGAGACTAGGGTCAATGAGCAGTTCTTC; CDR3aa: CASSLGETRVNEQFF
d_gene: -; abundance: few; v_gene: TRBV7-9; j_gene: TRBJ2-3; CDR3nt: TGTGCCAGCAGCCCAATTACCGGCGGGTTTGATACGCAGTATTTT; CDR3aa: CASSPITGGFDTQYF
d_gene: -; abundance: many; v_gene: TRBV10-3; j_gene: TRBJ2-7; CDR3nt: TGTGCCATCAGTGGGGACACCTACGAGCAGTACTTC; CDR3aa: CAISGDTYEQYF
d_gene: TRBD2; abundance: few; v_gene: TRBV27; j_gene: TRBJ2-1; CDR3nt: TGTGCCAGCAGTTCCCTAGCGGGGGCCACCTACAATGAGCAGTTCTTC; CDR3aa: CASSSLAGATYNEQFF